A selection of T cell receptor beta chains follows, all from one sample in a study of prognosis after radiotherapy for stage I lung cancer. TCRdb independently ran MiXCR on the multiplex PCR reads; one entry per CDR3 protein. The sample has 15,000 to 20,000 distinct CDR3 sequences, roughly half seen once. The specimen was PBMCs, collected before or after stereotactic body radiation therapy (not recorded which). These receptors all stem from a donor aged 50 or older with non-small cell lung cancer. Both conserved end residues are part of each CDR3. Fields, in order: clone size, D gene, V gene, J gene, CDR3 DNA, CDR3 protein. A D gene is named only where the DNA matches it firmly. Clone size appears in some rows only: once, few, many, or a class for an expanded clone.

medium-sized,TRBD2,TRBV11-2,TRBJ2-7,TGTGCCAGCAGGATGGGACTAGCGGTCTCCTACGAGCAGTACTTC,CASRMGLAVSYEQYF
NA,NA,TRBV11-2,TRBJ2-1,TGTGCCAGCAGCGATATATCTAGTGGCAATGAGCAGTTCTTC,CASSDISSGNEQFF
medium-sized,NA,TRBV11-3,TRBJ1-3,TGTGCCAGCAGCGACCGTATCGGGTCTACTCTGGTATATTTT,CASSDRIGSTLVYF
NA,NA,TRBV27,TRBJ2-1,TGTGCCAGCAGTCTGAACCCCCATTGCAGGAATGAGCAGTTCTTC,CASSLNPHCRNEQFF
NA,NA,TRBV7-9,TRBJ2-1,TGTGCCAGCAGCCTAGGACAGGGAGGGGCGGATGAGCAGTTCTTC,CASSLGQGGADEQFF
medium-sized,NA,TRBV5-1,TRBJ2-2,TGCGCCAGCAGCGCGCAGGGGTTATACAACACCGGGGAGCTGTTTTTT,CASSAQGLYNTGELFF
NA,NA,TRBV19,TRBJ2-3,TGTGCCAGTAGTATACAGGGTCGCACAGATACGCAGTATTTT,CASSIQGRTDTQYF
NA,TRBD2,TRBV6-1,TRBJ2-1,TGTGCCAGCAGTACGACGGGACTAGCGGCCTACAATGAGCAGTTCTTC,CASSTTGLAAYNEQFF
NA,TRBD2,TRBV2,TRBJ2-3,TGTGCCAGCAGGGAACTAGCGACTAGCACAGATACGCAGTATTTT,CASRELATSTDTQYF
NA,NA,TRBV15,TRBJ1-6,TGTGCCACCAGCAGATGGTGGACAGTTAATTCACCCCTCCACTTT,CATSRWWTVNSPLHF
NA,NA,TRBV6-1,TRBJ2-7,TGTGCCAGCACCCAGGTAGCGGTACCCTACGAGCAGTACTTT,CASTQVAVPYEQYF
NA,TRBD1,TRBV27,TRBJ1-3,TGTGCCAGCAAATCTGTACAGGGGCCCCCTGTAAACACCATATATTTT,CASKSVQGPPVNTIYF
NA,NA,TRBV5-1,TRBJ2-2,TGCGCCAGCGGGGTCAACAGTCTGTCGGACGGGGAGCTGTTTTTT,CASGVNSLSDGELFF
NA,NA,TRBV5-1,TRBJ1-3,TGCGCCAGCCGGAATAGAAATACCATATATTTT,CASRNRNTIYF
many,TRBD2,TRBV20-1,TRBJ2-1,TGCAGTGCTCGTAGCGGGAGGGCCTTCAATGAGCAGTTCTTC,CSARSGRAFNEQFF
NA,NA,TRBV12-3/TRBV12-4,TRBJ2-1,TGCGCCACCCGAGGCACACACAATGAGCAGTTCTTC,CATRGTHNEQFF